These T cell receptor beta chains were read from a single sample in a study of blood T cell repertoires in COVID-19. Clones were sequenced by immunoSEQ multiplex PCR, and TCRdb holds only the in-frame ones, with some missing. Of 250,000 or so clones detected, 80% to 85% appear once; the ten largest clones hold about 1.5%. What was sequenced was peripheral blood. The receptors derive from a woman aged 40 to 49 who had recovered from COVID-19. Both conserved end residues are part of each CDR3. Each record gives: D gene, J gene, CDR3 length, V gene, clone size, CDR3 protein, CDR3 DNA. The D gene is left open where the match is weak. Rows give clone size only sometimes, using once, few, many, or a class for an expanded clone.

TRBD1 | TRBJ1-6 | 14 | TRBV6-6 | . | CASKDRRDNSPLHF | TGTGCCAGTAAGGACAGGCGGGATAATTCACCCCTCCACTTT
TRBD1 | TRBJ1-2 | 14 | TRBV9 | . | CASSVTGTANGYTF | TGTGCCAGCAGCGTTACCGGGACAGCCAATGGCTACACCTTC
. | TRBJ1-1 | 12 | TRBV12-3/TRBV12-4 | . | CASSLAGAEAFF | TGTGCCAGCAGTTTGGCGGGGGCTGAAGCTTTCTTT
TRBD2 | TRBJ2-3 | 16 | TRBV19 | . | CASRDAGRGGRDTQYF | TGTGCCAGTAGGGACGCCGGGCGGGGGGGCAGAGATACGCAGTATTTT
. | TRBJ1-4 | 15 | TRBV6-6 | . | CASIKTLNQGGKLFF | TGTGCCAGCATTAAGACTCTTAACCAGGGAGGGAAACTGTTTTTT
. | TRBJ2-5 | 13 | TRBV7-9 | . | CASRPRAGETQYF | TGTGCCAGCAGGCCCAGGGCCGGGGAGACCCAGTACTTC
. | TRBJ2-5 | 15 | TRBV18 | . | CASSPPRTVQETQYF | TGTGCCAGCTCACCACCGAGGACAGTTCAAGAGACCCAGTACTTC
. | TRBJ2-1 | 16 | TRBV28 | . | CASSLLRRTVYNEQFF | TGTGCCAGCAGTTTGCTAAGGCGGACAGTCTACAATGAGCAGTTCTTC
. | TRBJ1-1 | 12 | TRBV28 | many | CASRSMNTEAFF | TGTGCCAGCCGTTCAATGAACACTGAAGCTTTCTTT
. | TRBJ2-3 | 14 | TRBV19 | few | CASSIMRAADTQYF | TGTGCCAGTAGTATAATGAGAGCTGCAGATACGCAGTATTTT
. | TRBJ1-5 | 13 | TRBV28 | . | CASRSVSNQPQHF | TGTGCCAGCCGTAGTGTTAGCAATCAGCCCCAGCATTTT
. | TRBJ1-4 | 14 | TRBV30 | . | CAWSQGLFNEKLFF | TGTGCCTGGAGTCAAGGACTGTTTAATGAAAAACTGTTTTTT
. | TRBJ2-1 | 15 | TRBV4-1 | . | CASSQGFSQYNEQFF | TGCGCCAGCAGCCAAGGGTTTAGTCAATACAATGAGCAGTTCTTC
TRBD1 | TRBJ2-2 | 15 | TRBV5-1 | once | CASSPGQGVTGELFF | TGCGCCAGCAGCCCGGGACAGGGGGTTACCGGGGAGCTGTTTTTT
. | TRBJ2-2 | 12 | TRBV7-6 | . | CASSGTTGELFF | TGTGCCAGCAGCGGGACTACCGGGGAGCTGTTTTTT
TRBD2 | TRBJ2-5 | 17 | TRBV27 | . | CASGQGLAGGPEETQYF | TGTGCCAGTGGCCAGGGACTAGCGGGGGGGCCGGAAGAGACCCAGTACTTC
. | TRBJ2-2 | 15 | TRBV15 | . | CATSRRSGDTGELFF | TGTGCCACCAGCAGGAGATCAGGCGACACCGGGGAGCTGTTTTTT
. | TRBJ1-2 | 14 | TRBV28 | . | CASSLGGPNYGYTF | TGTGCCAGCAGTTTGGGGGGTCCTAACTATGGCTACACCTTC